This T cell receptor beta chain is from a study of cytomegalovirus exposure and HLA in healthy donors. The study's findings and limits: Because they were indistinguishable, some V segments, including TRBV6-2 and TRBV6-3, were excluded. Most TCR sequences showed up rarely, but some public TCRs showed up in many donors. Most TCR beta V segments were productive about 87% or about 30% of the time in an earlier analysis. Reported results showed that the classifier diagnosed cytomegalovirus status with high specificity and sensitivity.

PCR used 60 Vbeta primers and 13 Jbeta primers. This table comes from immunoSEQ multiplex PCR, and its TCRdb copy is limited to in-frame clones, with some not included. The data hold over 200,000 clones, with just over 75% observed a single time. Germline CDR1 and CDR2: SGHRS and YFSETQ. The J segment lost 7 bases and the V segment lost 1 base, leaving 6 bases of the junction unmatched. The CDR3 runs to 14 residues. A remark on this clone: No antigen is known for it.

This chain joins TRBV5-1 and TRBJ1-1; 8 nucleotides match TRBD1. Sample: PBMCs. The TCR was taken from a woman in her sixties in good health and CMV-seropositive. CDR3 DNA: TGCGCCAGCAGCTTGAACTCAGGGGGCAATGAAGCTTTCTTT. Its protein is CASSLNSGGNEAFF.